These 31 T cell receptor beta chains share one sample of origin, sequenced in a study of T cell changes during pregnancy in multiple sclerosis. Only in-frame clones appear in the TCRdb table, and some are missing; sequencing was by immunoSEQ multiplex PCR. The sample lists approximately 83,000 clones; around 93% were seen once. Sequences were derived from peripheral blood, sampled in the first trimester of pregnancy. All receptors derive from a female donor with multiple sclerosis, enrolled in a pregnancy study.

This clone was picked up one time. This chain links TRBV29-1 with TRBJ2-5; 7 nucleotides match TRBD1. The CDR3 runs 13 residues. V dropped 6 bases and J dropped 4; count of bases not matched to a gene: 8. From germline, CDR1 is SQVTM and CDR2 ANQGSEA. The CDR3 is CSVDTGDLETQYF. CDR3 coding DNA: TGCAGCGTGGATACAGGGGATCTAGAGACCCAGTACTTC.

The V call is TRBV7-9, the J call TRBJ2-1; 11 bases are a match to TRBD2. Germline CDR1 SEHNR, CDR2 FQNEAQ (reference sequence). With V trimmed by 3 bases and J by 4 bases, 8 bases remained unmatched. CDR3 length: 17 residues. The CDR3 DNA follows: TGTGCCAGCAGCTTTAGGTCGGGACTAGCGGATTACAATGAGCAGTTCTTC. Amino acids: CASSFRSGLADYNEQFF.

This clone was counted only a few times. CDR3 nucleotide sequence: TGTGCCAGCAGAATCGGGGTTCAGATCAATTCACCCCTCCACTTT. It codes for CASRIGVQINSPLHF. The V and J genes are TRBV6-5 and TRBJ1-6, with unresolved D. Germline V gene lookup returns CDR1 MNHEY and CDR2 SVGAGI. V lost 6 bases, J lost 7 bases, and 16 bases lay in between. The CDR3 contains 15 residues.

This clone was picked up a small number of times. This chain uses TRBV27 with TRBJ1-2; D not certain. CDR1 is MNHEY and CDR2 is SMNVEV in the germline V gene (reference sequence). The ends were cut back, 6 bases at V and 0 bases at J, with 14 bases in the middle. The CDR3 contains 15 residues. The CDR3 protein is CASSPTTLANYGYTF. The CDR3 DNA reads TGTGCCAGCAGCCCTACGACACTAGCTAACTATGGCTACACCTTC.

The chain employs TRBV7-6 and TRBJ2-5; 9 bases are shared with TRBD1. Germline-derived CDR1 and CDR2 are SGHVS and FNYEAQ. J was trimmed by 2 bases and V by 4 bases; bases with no gene match: 5. There are 15 residues in the CDR3. The CDR3 nucleotides are TGTGCCAGCAGCTCGACAGGGGGAGTACAAGAGACCCAGTACTTC. This codes for CASSSTGGVQETQYF. The complete variable domain, with remaining parts taken from reference TRBV7-6 and TRBJ2-5, reads GAGVSQSPRYKVTKRGQDVALRCDPISGHVSLYWYRQALGQGPEFLTYFNYEAQQDKSGLPNDRFSAERPEGSISTLTIQRTEQRDSAMYRCASSSTGGVQETQYFGPGTRLLVL.

The rearrangement uses TRBV5-8 and TRBJ2-7; D perhaps matches TRBD1 (6 bases). The CDR3 covers 17 residues. V was cut by 1 base and J by 5 bases, with 22 bases left in between. CDR1 is SGHTS, CDR2 YDEGEE, per germline. The CDR3 protein is CASSLRTLDRGKDEQYF. Written as DNA, the CDR3 is TGTGCCAGCAGCTTGAGGACCTTGGACAGAGGAAAGGACGAGCAGTACTTC.

The chain couples TRBV6-6 to TRBJ1-2; D unresolved. CDR1 is MNHNY, CDR2 SVGAGI, per germline (reference sequence). The CDR3 consists of 12 residues. With 2 bases removed from V and 13 bases from J, the gap between germline ends came to 14 bases. DNA for the CDR3: TGTGCCAGCAGTTACACCGGACCGGGAGTCACCTTC. Protein sequence: CASSYTGPGVTF.

The chain is built from TRBV7-9 and TRBJ1-2, with 8 bases lining up with TRBD1. Germline V gene data show CDR1 as SEHNR and CDR2 as FQNEAQ (reference sequence). The CDR3 sequence is 13 residues long. The V segment lost 4 bases and the J segment 8 bases; nucleotides outside the gene matches: 6. The DNA of the CDR3 is TGTGCCAGCAGCTGGAAGACAGGGGAAGGCTACACCTTC. It yields the protein CASSWKTGEGYTF.

The rearrangement links TRBV7-3 to TRBJ2-5, with 12 bases lining up with TRBD2. This CDR3 contains 16 residues. The germline V gene encodes CDR1 SGHTA and CDR2 FQGTGA. V was pared by 4 bases and J by 1 base, with 4 bases of the junction left unmatched. The CDR3 DNA reads as TGTGCCAGCAGCTGCCGACTAGCGGGGGCCCAAGAGACCCAGTACTTC. Its translation: CASSCRLAGAQETQYF.

Comment on this clone: At one end the junction does not follow the germline gene, possibly because of a read error. CDR3 in DNA: TGTGCCACCAGCCCAAGAGTGTACAATGAGCAGTTCTTC. It yields the protein CATSPRVYNEQFF. J is TRBJ2-1 and V is TRBV7-9; unclear D gene. Germline assignment: CDR1 SEHNR and CDR2 FQNEAQ (reference sequence). The CDR3 runs 13 residues. The variable domain in full, with the rest retrieved from reference TRBV7-9 and TRBJ2-1, is DTGVSQNPRHKITKRGQNVTFRCDPISEHNRLYWYRQTLGQGPEFLTYFQNEAQLEKSRLLSDRFSAERPKGSFSTLEIQRTEQGDSAMYLCATSPRVYNEQFFGPGTRLTVL.

The chain links TRBV29-1 to TRBJ1-3; TRBD1 is a possible D gene (6 bases). V lost 4 bases and J 4 bases, leaving 14 bases between the germline ends. Per germline, CDR1 SQVTM and CDR2 ANQGSEA. The CDR3 is 14 amino acids. In DNA, the CDR3 is TGCAGCGTTGGGCCCGGGGGGCGAGGAAACACCATATATTTT. Translated: CSVGPGGRGNTIYF.

V usage is TRBV19 and J usage is TRBJ2-7; 9 bases match TRBD2. The CDR3 is made up of 14 amino acids. Germline V gives CDR1 LNHDA, CDR2 SQIVND (reference sequence). Trimming took 5 bases from V and 4 from J; bases not matched to a gene: 6. CDR3 nucleotides: TGTGCCAGTAGTCAAATAGCGGGGGCGTACGAGCAGTACTTC. Translated: CASSQIAGAYEQYF.

This sequence joins TRBV7-9 and TRBJ2-3; TRBD2 aligns across 11 bases. Germline V CDR1 and CDR2: SEHNR, FQNEAQ (reference sequence). V gave up 5 bases and J gave up 0 bases; unmatched junction bases: 10. CDR3 size: 18 residues. CDR3: CASSIPGTSGYSTDTQYF. The CDR3 bases are TGTGCCAGCAGCATTCCCGGGACTAGCGGATATAGCACAGATACGCAGTATTTT. The full variable domain, its missing parts supplied by reference TRBV7-9 and TRBJ2-3, is DTGVSQNPRHKITKRGQNVTFRCDPISEHNRLYWYRQTLGQGPEFLTYFQNEAQLEKSRLLSDRFSAERPKGSFSTLEIQRTEQGDSAMYLCASSIPGTSGYSTDTQYFGPGTRLTVL.

This sequence joins TRBV7-9 and TRBJ1-5; 9 nucleotides agree with TRBD1. This CDR3 spans 15 amino acids. V was pared by 5 bases and J by 2 bases, with 4 bases of the junction left unmatched. From germline, CDR1 is SEHNR and CDR2 FQNEAQ (reference sequence). In DNA, the CDR3 is TGTGCCAGCAGCCCGGGACAGGGCCGCAATCAGCCCCAGCATTTT. Translating gives CASSPGQGRNQPQHF.

This clone appeared once. The chain uses TRBV18 and TRBJ2-4; TRBD1 is a possible D gene (6 bases). The CDR3 is 16 amino acids. The V end lost 3 bases, the J end lost 0 bases, and 12 bases lay between the germline ends. Germline V gene lookup returns CDR1 KGHSH and CDR2 LQKENI. For the CDR3, the DNA is TGTGCCAGCTCACCGTGGACAGAAATAGCCAAAAACATTCAGTACTTC. It codes for CASSPWTEIAKNIQYF.

This chain links TRBV5-6 with TRBJ2-1; 12 bases line up with TRBD2. CDR3 length equals 18 residues. Looked up from germline, CDR1 is SGHDT and CDR2 is YYEEEE. The V gene end was trimmed by 6 bases and the J gene end by 7 bases; junction bases not matched to a gene: 17. This chain's CDR3 is CASNLLRLAGGPGNEQFF. CDR3 nucleotides: TGTGCCAGCAATTTGTTACGGCTAGCGGGGGGGCCAGGGAATGAGCAGTTCTTC. The whole variable domain, remainder taken from reference TRBV5-6 and TRBJ2-1, is DAGVTQSPTHLIKTRGQQVTLRCSPKSGHDTVSWYQQALGQGPQFIFQYYEEEERQRGNFPDRFSGHQFPNYSSELNVNALLLGDSALYLCASNLLRLAGGPGNEQFFGPGTRLTVL.

The chain recombines TRBV19 with TRBJ1-2; 7 nucleotides align to TRBD1. Per the germline V gene, CDR1 is LNHDA and CDR2 is SQIVND (reference sequence). The CDR3 is 12 residues long. V lost 8 bases to trimming and J lost 3 bases; unmatched junction nucleotides: 3. The CDR3 is CASGRGDYGYTF. CDR3 in DNA: TGTGCCAGTGGCAGGGGGGACTATGGCTACACCTTC.

The CDR3 here is CASSVETRNQPQHF. The DNA of the CDR3 is TGTGCCAGTAGCGTGGAGACCCGCAATCAGCCCCAGCATTTT. V and J are TRBV19 and TRBJ1-5; D uncertain. Per germline, CDR1 LNHDA and CDR2 SQIVND (reference sequence). The CDR3 covers 14 residues. V was shortened by 6 bases and J by 2 bases, with 11 bases between the two germline ends.

The chain couples TRBV11-2 to TRBJ2-7; TRBD2 might be the D (7 bases). This CDR3 region has 15 residues. The V end was cut by 1 base, the J end by 4 bases, with 14 bases between. Germline CDR1 SGHAT, CDR2 FQNNGV. The CDR3 DNA reads as TGTGCCAGCAGCTTAGGCGTGGGGGGGCGGTACGAGCAGTACTTC. It translates to CASSLGVGGRYEQYF.

The genes are TRBV14 and TRBJ1-5; TRBD1 agrees at 9 bases. Unmatched junction bases numbered 1, after V lost 6 bases and J lost 4 bases. Germline values: CDR1 SGHDN, CDR2 FVKESK. This CDR3 is built from 13 residues. The CDR3 is CASRGQGNQPQHF. The CDR3 DNA follows: TGTGCCAGCAGGGGACAGGGTAATCAGCCCCAGCATTTT.

This chain uses TRBV6-1 with TRBJ1-6, with D unresolved. Per the germline V gene, CDR1 is MNHNS and CDR2 is SASEGT. Trimming stripped 10 bases from V and 9 bases from J, with 19 bases between. The CDR3 contains 14 residues. The CDR3: CATSVRTEGSPLHF. CDR3 coding DNA: TGTGCCACCTCCGTGAGGACTGAAGGTTCACCCCTCCACTTT.

The gene calls are TRBV27 and TRBJ1-2; D gene unclear. V lost 4 bases and J 2 bases, leaving 14 bases between the germline ends. Per the germline V gene, CDR1 is MNHEY and CDR2 is SMNVEV (reference sequence). The CDR3 loop spans 15 amino acids. The CDR3 region is CASSSDFPRNYGYTF. The CDR3 DNA is TGTGCCAGCAGTTCGGACTTCCCGAGGAACTATGGCTACACCTTC.

This clone was recorded once. The chain couples TRBV23-1 to TRBJ2-6, with D unclear. TRBV23-1 is an ORF, with its function uncertain. The CDR3 spans 15 residues. V lost 2 bases and J lost 0, with 5 bases in between. The CDR3 coding sequence is TGCGCCAGCAGTCAACCGCGCTCTGGGGCCAACGTCCTGACTTTC. Translation: CASSQPRSGANVLTF.

The V call is TRBV10-1, the J call TRBJ1-1; possible D gene TRBD1, 5 bases. The CDR3 is 11 residues long. Germline V lookup: CDR1 WNHNN, CDR2 SYGVQD (reference sequence). The V end lost 7 bases, the J end lost 5 bases, and 8 bases lay between the germline ends. CDR3 DNA: TGCGCCAGCACGCAGGGAACTGAAGCTTTCTTT. Its protein is CASTQGTEAFF.

Concerning this clone: The junction shows a germline mismatch at one end, possibly a read error. This rearrangement joins TRBV6-1 to TRBJ1-5; possible D gene TRBD1, 5 bases. Germline V gene data show CDR1 as MNHNS and CDR2 as SASEGT. The CDR3 runs 16 residues. The CDR3 reads CASREGPSGGNQPQHF. In DNA, the CDR3 is TGTGCCAGCAGGGAAGGGCCCTCGGGGGGCAATCAGCCCCAGCATTTT.

The gene calls are TRBV7-9 and TRBJ2-5, with 11 nucleotides matching TRBD1. This CDR3 comprises 14 residues. Germline lookup yields CDR1 SEHNR and CDR2 FQNEAQ (reference sequence). V lost 8 bases to trimming and J lost 5 bases; unmatched junction nucleotides: 7. In nucleotides, the CDR3 is TGTGCCAGCCGGGACAGGGGGGGACGGGAGACCCAGTACTTC. Its translation: CASRDRGGRETQYF.

The chain uses TRBV21-1 and TRBJ1-1. TRBV21-1 corresponds to a pseudogene. The CDR3 has 14 amino acids. The CDR3 region has the DNA TGTGCCAGCAGCAAAGGAGATCGGGGGACTGAAGCTTTCTTT. Translation: CASSKGDRGTEAFF.

This clone was found once. V usage is TRBV5-1 and J usage is TRBJ2-3, with D tentatively TRBD1 (6 bases). V was cut by 2 bases and J by 8 bases, with 21 bases left in between. Germline V gives CDR1 SGHRS, CDR2 YFSETQ. There are 16 residues in the CDR3. The CDR3 DNA reads TGCGCCAGCAGCTTAGTAACAGGGCCCGGCGTTGGTACGCAGTATTTT. Its protein is CASSLVTGPGVGTQYF.

The rearrangement uses TRBV29-1 and TRBJ2-7; 7 positions agree with TRBD1. The CDR3 consists of 13 residues. Germline V gives CDR1 SQVTM, CDR2 ANQGSEA. Trimming cost V 5 bases and J 3 bases; bases outside gene matches: 7. The DNA for the CDR3 is TGCAGCGTTACACGCTGGGACAGCTACGAGCAGTACTTC. It specifies CSVTRWDSYEQYF.

The chain uses TRBV7-6 and TRBJ2-5; 10 nucleotides agree with TRBD2. Per germline, CDR1 SGHVS and CDR2 FNYEAQ. CDR3 size: 15 residues. Trimming cost V 5 bases and J 1 base; bases outside gene matches: 4. In nucleotides, the CDR3 is TGTGCCAGCAGCCTTAGCGGGGGGCCCCAAGAGACCCAGTACTTC. It codes for CASSLSGGPQETQYF. Filled out from reference TRBV7-6 and TRBJ2-5, the complete variable domain reads GAGVSQSPRYKVTKRGQDVALRCDPISGHVSLYWYRQALGQGPEFLTYFNYEAQQDKSGLPNDRFSAERPEGSISTLTIQRTEQRDSAMYRCASSLSGGPQETQYFGPGTRLLVL.

The rearrangement links TRBV5-6 to TRBJ1-5, with TRBD1 matching 9 bases. The CDR3 extends over 15 amino acids. From germline, CDR1 is SGHDT and CDR2 YYEEEE. The ends lost 4 bases at V and 5 bases at J; junction bases unmatched: 7. The CDR3 reads CASSIWTGDDQPQHF. The CDR3 region has the DNA TGTGCCAGCAGCATCTGGACAGGGGACGATCAGCCCCAGCATTTT.